The 18 T cell receptor beta chains listed next were all sequenced from one sample in a study of T cells after yellow fever vaccination. From the 5' RACE reads, TCRdb called clonotypes with MiXCR, one entry per CDR3 protein. The sample lists 300,000 to 400,000 distinct CDR3 sequences; roughly 8.4% were seen once. The sample here was PBMCs, taken 45 days after the first yellow fever vaccination. These TCRs come from a man in his late teens or twenties who received the YFV17D yellow fever vaccine.

The J gene is TRBJ1-2, the V gene TRBV15, with 7 bases aligning to TRBD1. Losses at the gene ends were 3 bases for V and 8 bases for J; bases not matched to a gene: 12. The CDR3 loop spans 15 amino acids. Per the germline V gene, CDR1 is LNHNV and CDR2 is YYDKDF (reference sequence). CDR3 nucleotide sequence: TGTGCCACCAGCAGCCCCTGGGAGGGGGCTGGAGGCTACACCTTC. This translates into CATSSPWEGAGGYTF.

The chain links TRBV6-6 to TRBJ1-2; a possible D gene is TRBD1 (5 bases). CDR1 is MNHNY, CDR2 SVGAGI, per germline (reference sequence). The germline V and J ends were trimmed by 2 bases and 4 bases, with 8 bases remaining between them. The CDR3 has 13 amino acids. CDR3 coding DNA: TGTGCCAGCAGTTACCGGGGGATCTATGGCTACACCTTC. Protein product: CASSYRGIYGYTF.

The chain links TRBV5-1 to TRBJ1-2; D may be TRBD1 (5 bases). Germline-derived CDR1 and CDR2 are SGHRS and YFSETQ. Trimming took off 3 bases at V and 4 bases at J, with 16 bases between the two ends. CDR3 length: 15 amino acids. The CDR3 DNA is TGCGCCAGCAGCTGGACATTGACGAACATCTATGGCTACACCTTC. This gives the protein CASSWTLTNIYGYTF. The full variable domain, completed using reference TRBV5-1 and TRBJ1-2, is KAGVTQTPRYLIKTRGQQVTLSCSPISGHRSVSWYQQTPGQGLQFLFEYFSETQRNKGNFPGRFSGRQFSNSRSEMNVSTLELGDSALYLCASSWTLTNIYGYTFGSGTRLTVV.

V and J are TRBV4-1 and TRBJ2-1, with TRBD2 as a possible D gene (6 bases). Trimming stripped 2 bases from V and 2 bases from J, with 19 bases between. The CDR3 is 18 residues long. The V gene's germline CDR1 is MGHRA and CDR2 YSYEKL. The CDR3 region is CASSQRGTSTTAYNEQFF. In nucleotides, the CDR3 is TGCGCCAGCAGCCAACGGGGGACCTCGACGACCGCCTACAATGAGCAGTTCTTC.

This chain uses TRBV4-3 with TRBJ1-5; a possible D gene is TRBD1 (6 bases). The CDR3 is 14 amino acids. Per germline, CDR1 LGHNA and CDR2 YSLEER. The ends were cut back, 3 bases at V and 4 bases at J, with 10 bases in the middle. The CDR3 nucleotides read TGCGCCAGCAGCCAGACAGGACGGAATCAGCCCCAGCATTTT. Amino acids: CASSQTGRNQPQHF.

This clonotype has a handful of counts. The chain has TRBV4-2 and TRBJ2-6; D gene ambiguous. This CDR3 is built from 16 residues. Trimming left V 0 bases short and J 4 bases short, with 10 bases between. From germline, CDR1 is LGHNA and CDR2 YNFKEQ. The CDR3 DNA reads TGTGCCAGCAGCCAAGATGAATCCGGAGGGGCCAACGTCCTGACTTTC. The encoded protein is CASSQDESGGANVLTF.

This clonotype showed up many times. This CDR3 reads CAISESRASVQETQYF. In DNA form, the CDR3 reads TGTGCCATCAGTGAGTCTAGGGCCTCCGTTCAAGAGACCCAGTACTTC. The chain links TRBV10-3 to TRBJ2-5; no firm D call. The CDR3 extends over 16 amino acids. Germline assignment: CDR1 ENHRY and CDR2 SYGVKD. Trimming left V 0 bases short and J 2 bases short, with 13 bases between.

The rearrangement joins TRBV12-3 or TRBV12-4 to TRBJ2-1, with 12 bases fitting TRBD2. V gave up 2 bases and J gave up 12 bases; unmatched junction bases: 5. This CDR3 is 14 amino acids long. The CDR3 DNA is TGTGCCAGCAGTTTACTAGCGGGGGGGCCTGGGCAGTTCTTC. It encodes CASSLLAGGPGQFF.

The J gene is TRBJ2-5, the V gene TRBV7-9, with 14 bases matching TRBD2. J was trimmed by 4 bases and V by 4 bases; bases with no gene match: 5. The CDR3 is made up of 16 amino acids. The V gene's germline CDR1 is SEHNR and CDR2 FQNEAQ (reference sequence). The CDR3 sequence is CASSSGLAGGSETQYF. The CDR3 DNA reads as TGTGCCAGCAGCTCCGGACTAGCGGGGGGTTCAGAGACCCAGTACTTC.

This clonotype was counted a few times. The chain uses TRBV16 and TRBJ1-1, with a possible D match to TRBD1 (6 bases). This CDR3 is 15 amino acids long. Trimming cost V 8 bases and J 6 bases, with 22 bases left between them. Germline CDR1 KGHSY, CDR2 FQNENV. The CDR3: CASLLGGRGTAEAFF. The CDR3 nucleotides are TGTGCCAGCCTCCTGGGGGGCAGGGGTACCGCTGAAGCTTTCTTT.

This clonotype was seen only a few times. The J gene is TRBJ1-2, the V gene TRBV7-2; the match to TRBD1 covers 7 bases. V dropped 3 bases and J dropped 1; count of bases not matched to a gene: 5. The CDR3 consists of 15 residues. Looked up from germline, CDR1 is SGHTA and CDR2 is FQGNSA. The CDR3 protein is CASSLSGTDNYGYTF. As DNA, the CDR3 is TGTGCCAGCAGCTTGTCCGGGACAGATAACTATGGCTACACCTTC.

This chain joins TRBV7-6 and TRBJ2-6; 8 bases are a match to TRBD1. The CDR3 is 17 residues long. CDR1 and CDR2 (germline): SGHVS, FNYEAQ. Trimming took 1 base from V and 0 from J; bases not matched to a gene: 2. CDR3 coding DNA: TGTGCCAGCAGCTTAGGGACAGGGAACTCTGGGGCCAACGTCCTGACTTTC. It encodes CASSLGTGNSGANVLTF.

This clonotype was seen ten or more times. V usage is TRBV18 and J usage is TRBJ2-4; D is uncertain. The CDR3 contains 18 residues. V was cut by 1 base and J by 0 bases, with 16 bases left in between. In germline, CDR1 is KGHSH, CDR2 LQKENI. The CDR3 region has the DNA TGTGCCAGCTCACCACTGGCGCCAGGAGCACTAGCCAAAAACATTCAGTACTTC. Translated: CASSPLAPGALAKNIQYF.

This clonotype has only a few counts. The V and J genes are TRBV7-3 and TRBJ2-3, with 11 bases matching TRBD1. The V gene end was trimmed by 1 base and the J gene end by 2 bases; junction bases not matched to a gene: 5. CDR3 size: 17 residues. Looked up from germline, CDR1 is SGHTA and CDR2 is FQGTGA. The CDR3 DNA reads as TGTGCCAGCAGCTTAAGAGGGGACAGGGGGTTCACAGATACGCAGTATTTT. Protein product: CASSLRGDRGFTDTQYF. The whole variable domain, remainder taken from reference TRBV7-3 and TRBJ2-3, is GAGVSQTPSNKVTEKGKYVELRCDPISGHTALYWYRQSLGQGPEFLIYFQGTGAADDSGLPNDRFFAVRPEGSVSTLKIQRTERGDSAVYLCASSLRGDRGFTDTQYFGPGTRLTVL.

V gene TRBV4-2 combines with J gene TRBJ2-5; 8 bases agree with TRBD1. The CDR3 is 12 amino acids. The V and J ends lost 8 bases and 5 bases, in that order; junction bases with no gene match: 4. The germline gives CDR1 LGHNA, CDR2 YNFKEQ. The CDR3 sequence is CASQDRAETQYF. The CDR3 coding sequence is TGTGCCAGCCAGGACAGGGCCGAGACCCAGTACTTC.

This chain joins TRBV20-1 and TRBJ2-7, with 7 bases that match TRBD1. V trimming: 5 bases; J trimming: 2 bases; junction bases outside the gene matches: 9. The CDR3 is 14 residues long. Germline V gives CDR1 DFQATT, CDR2 SNEGSKA (reference sequence). The CDR3 is CSASDRAFAYEQYF. CDR3 DNA sequence: TGCAGTGCTTCCGACAGGGCTTTCGCCTACGAGCAGTACTTC.

Only a few counts were recorded for this clonotype. The chain is built from TRBV10-3 and TRBJ2-5, with no clear D. Trimming shortened V by 0 bases and J by 4 bases, and 6 bases separated the two germline ends. The CDR3 is 13 residues long. Germline V CDR1 and CDR2: ENHRY, SYGVKD. CDR3 residues: CAISESRGETQYF. The CDR3 bases are TGTGCCATCAGTGAGTCGAGAGGAGAGACCCAGTACTTC.

The sample holds a few counts of this clonotype. The chain employs TRBV9 and TRBJ2-3; 12 positions agree with TRBD2. In germline, CDR1 is SGDLS, CDR2 YYNGEE. The V gene end was trimmed by 7 bases and the J gene end by 2 bases; junction bases not matched to a gene: 5. CDR3 length: 15 residues. The CDR3 DNA sequence: TGTGCCAGCGGCGGACTAGCGGGGCCCACAGATACGCAGTATTTT. It is translated as CASGGLAGPTDTQYF.